These 9 T cell receptor beta chains were all obtained from the same sample, sequenced in a study of early T cells in non-severe SARS-CoV-2 infection. TCRdb fed the 5' RACE reads into MiXCR, producing one record per CDR3 protein. The sample records some 91,000 distinct CDR3 sequences, about 11% being singletons. The material was whole blood, obtained at baseline. The receptor set was obtained from an adult who was a healthcare worker with PCR-confirmed SARS-CoV-2 infection or an uninfected control (not recorded which).

This clonotype was found many times. This rearrangement joins TRBV29-1 to TRBJ2-7; the match to TRBD2 covers 11 bases. The J segment lost 0 bases and the V segment lost 5 bases, leaving 6 bases of the junction unmatched. Germline lookup yields CDR1 SQVTM and CDR2 ANQGSEA. This CDR3 has 15 residues. For the CDR3, the DNA is TGCAGCGTTCAGGATAGCGGGAGGGCCTCCTACGAGCAGTACTTC. Protein sequence: CSVQDSGRASYEQYF.

The V and J genes are TRBV27 and TRBJ1-5, with D perhaps matching TRBD1 (6 bases). V was clipped by 3 bases and J by 5 bases, with 8 bases between them. This CDR3 contains 13 residues. CDR1 and CDR2 from the germline V gene are MNHEY and SMNVEV (reference sequence). CDR3 nucleotide sequence: TGTGCCAGCAGTTTTGCAGGGGATCAGCCCCAGCATTTT. Its translation: CASSFAGDQPQHF.

The chain combines TRBV27 with TRBJ1-4; 7 bases align to TRBD1. CDR1 and CDR2 from the germline V gene are MNHEY and SMNVEV (reference sequence). The length of the CDR3 is 15 residues. V gave up 0 bases and J gave up 8 bases; unmatched junction bases: 6. The CDR3 sequence is CASSLSGTVVEKLFF. DNA of the CDR3: TGTGCCAGCAGTTTATCCGGGACAGTGGTGGAAAAACTGTTTTTT.

This clonotype occurred many times. The chain couples TRBV4-2 to TRBJ1-6; tentatively, D is TRBD1 (5 bases). The germline gives CDR1 LGHNA, CDR2 YNFKEQ. V dropped 4 bases and J dropped 10 bases, with 17 bases sitting between them. The CDR3 extends over 15 amino acids. CDR3 coding DNA: TGTGCCAGCAGCCCGAGGGCAGGGAAGGGATCACCCCTCCACTTT. This translates into CASSPRAGKGSPLHF.

This clonotype was counted only a few times. The chain combines TRBV19 with TRBJ2-1; no firm D call. Deletions cut 1 base from V and 9 bases from J, with 7 bases between. The CDR3 extends over 12 amino acids. The germline gives CDR1 LNHDA, CDR2 SQIVND (reference sequence). Here the CDR3 DNA reads TGTGCCAGTAGTATAGTGTCGGGTGAGCAGTTCTTC. It yields the protein CASSIVSGEQFF.

The J gene is TRBJ1-4, the V gene TRBV6-1; the D is unclear. The CDR3 is made up of 14 amino acids. Trimming took off 3 bases at V and 0 bases at J, with 5 bases between the two ends. CDR1 is MNHNS and CDR2 is SASEGT in the germline V gene. CDR3 sequence: CASSEVATNEKLFF. The CDR3 DNA sequence: TGTGCCAGCAGTGAGGTCGCAACTAATGAAAAACTGTTTTTT.

The chain uses TRBV20-1 and TRBJ2-7; D remains unclear. Germline CDR1 DFQATT, CDR2 SNEGSKA (reference sequence). Trimming pared 1 base from V and 3 bases from J, leaving 10 bases between. The CDR3 is 13 residues long. The chain's CDR3 is CSARGPANYEQYF. The CDR3 nucleotides are TGCAGTGCTAGAGGACCCGCAAACTACGAGCAGTACTTC.

This clonotype came up many times. The chain carries TRBV10-3 and TRBJ2-3, with TRBD1 identical over 7 bases. The CDR3 consists of 17 residues. The germline CDR1 and CDR2 sequences are ENHRY and SYGVKD. V shed 4 bases, J shed 0 bases, and the junction held 10 bases outside the gene matches. CDR3 coding DNA: TGTGCCATCAGTGGACACCCGACAGGGTTGAGCACAGATACGCAGTATTTT. It yields the protein CAISGHPTGLSTDTQYF.

The chain couples TRBV3-1 to TRBJ2-3; 9 bases fit TRBD2. Trimming at V came to 4 bases and at J to 4 bases, leaving 3 bases not matched to a gene. The CDR3 spans 14 residues. Germline-derived CDR1 and CDR2 are LGHDT and YNNKEL (reference sequence). CDR3 residues: CASSPTSGSDTQYF. The CDR3 DNA is TGTGCCAGCAGCCCGACTAGCGGCTCAGATACGCAGTATTTT.